This TCR beta chain was observed in a study of T-cell memory formation after mild COVID-19. MiXCR, run by TCRdb on the 5' RACE reads, gives a single entry per CDR3 protein. The sample has approximately 300,000 distinct CDR3 sequences; 15% are singletons. This clonotype was detected only a few times. The CDR3 is 12 residues long. V dropped 6 bases and J dropped 2 bases, with 7 bases sitting between them. Germline CDR1 reads MNHEY; CDR2 reads SVGAGI. The source material was PBMCs or a T cell subset sorted from them (not recorded which). The V and J genes are TRBV6-5 and TRBJ1-1; no clear D. The TCR comes from a man in his late teens or twenties who had mild COVID-19 (a few samples of this study predate the infection). Cell type and time point are not known. CDR3 sequence reads: CASRDLNTEAFF. CDR3 sequence (DNA): TGTGCCAGCAGGGACCTAAACACTGAAGCTTTCTTT.